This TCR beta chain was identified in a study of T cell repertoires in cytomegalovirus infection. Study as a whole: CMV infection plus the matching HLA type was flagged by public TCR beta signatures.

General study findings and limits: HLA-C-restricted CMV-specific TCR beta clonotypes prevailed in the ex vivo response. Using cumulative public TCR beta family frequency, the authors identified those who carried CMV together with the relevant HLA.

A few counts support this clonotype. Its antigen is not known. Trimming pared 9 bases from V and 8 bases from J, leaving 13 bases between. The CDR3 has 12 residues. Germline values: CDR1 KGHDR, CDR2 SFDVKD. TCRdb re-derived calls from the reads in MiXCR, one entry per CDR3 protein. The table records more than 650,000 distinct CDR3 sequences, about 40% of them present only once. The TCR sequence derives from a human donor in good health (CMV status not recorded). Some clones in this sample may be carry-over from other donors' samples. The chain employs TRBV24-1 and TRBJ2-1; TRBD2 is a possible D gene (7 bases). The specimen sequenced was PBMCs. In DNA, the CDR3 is TGTGCCACCCAAGAAGGGGGGGATGAGCAGTTCTTC. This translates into CATQEGGDEQFF.